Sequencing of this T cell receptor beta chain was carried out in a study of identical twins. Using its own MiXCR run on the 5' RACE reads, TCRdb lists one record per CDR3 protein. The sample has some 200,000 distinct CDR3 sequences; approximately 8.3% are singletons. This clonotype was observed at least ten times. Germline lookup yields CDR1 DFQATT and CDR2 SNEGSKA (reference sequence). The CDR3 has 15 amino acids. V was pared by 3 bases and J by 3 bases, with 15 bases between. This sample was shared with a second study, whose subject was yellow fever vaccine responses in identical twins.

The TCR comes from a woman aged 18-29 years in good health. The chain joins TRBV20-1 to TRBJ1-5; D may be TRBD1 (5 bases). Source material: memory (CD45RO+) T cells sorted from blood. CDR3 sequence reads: CSARSGGFSNQPQHF. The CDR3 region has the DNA TGCAGTGCTAGGAGCGGGGGATTCTCCAATCAGCCCCAGCATTTT.